This T cell receptor (beta chain) was obtained from a study of CD8+ T cells in alopecia areata. Study results and caveats: Unlike in mice, where it was clearer, TCR sharing across patients was less clear, possibly HLA-related.

Trimming removed 6 bases from V and 2 bases from J, with 13 bases in between. Germline V gives CDR1 GTSNPN, CDR2 SVGIG (reference sequence). The CDR3 spans 13 residues. About this clone itself: What it recognizes is unknown.

Investigators isolated RNA and reverse transcribed it into cDNA to act as the sequencing template. The assay was immunoSEQ multiplex PCR, and TCRdb's table has in-frame clones only and misses some. Altogether around 250,000 clones are present, about 68% being singletons, with the ten largest covering approximately 1.2%. This chain joins TRBV30 and TRBJ1-1; possibly TRBD1 for D (6 bases). The TCR comes from a human donor with alopecia areata. The specimen comprised CD4+ T cells sorted from blood, sampled at week 0. CDR3 nucleotides: TGTGCCTGCGGGACACCTACTAACACTGAAGCTTTCTTT. Translated, it gives CACGTPTNTEAFF.